The 16 T cell receptor beta chains given below trace back to one sample, sequenced in a study of identical twins (dated by TCRdb to about 2016). Receptor amplification or capture employed 5' RACE. Sequencing instrument: Illumina HiSeq 2000. TCRdb reprocessed the public reads (quality trimming at Q25 with fastp, clone calling with MiXCR) and kept in-frame beta chains. Rows are unified per CDR3 protein, each entry keeping the most common DNA and genes. The sample profile shows 1.5 million to 2 million distinct CDR3 sequences; around 33% of them were found once. The ten largest account for around 0.25% of the sample. The sequenced material came from cord blood. The receptors were gathered from a newborn girl in good health.

This clonotype was seen a handful of times. V and J are TRBV27 and TRBJ2-7; 12 bases are a match to TRBD2. From germline, CDR1 is MNHEY and CDR2 SMNVEV (reference sequence). The CDR3 is made up of 14 amino acids. After removal of 4 bases from V and 3 bases from J, the junction contained 1 base not matched to a gene. The CDR3 DNA sequence: TGTGCCAGCAGTTGGGGACTAGCGGGCTACGAGCAGTACTTC. The encoded protein is CASSWGLAGYEQYF.

The chain links TRBV7-9 to TRBJ1-5; D remains ambiguous. Germline CDR1 and CDR2: SEHNR and FQNEAQ (reference sequence). The V end lost 9 bases, the J end lost 2 bases, and 5 bases lay between the germline ends. The CDR3 consists of 11 residues. CDR3 in DNA: TGTGCCAGACATGGCAATCAGCCCCAGCATTTT. This translates into CARHGNQPQHF. The entire variable domain, with the rest obtained from reference TRBV7-9 and TRBJ1-5, is as follows: DTGVSQNPRHKITKRGQNVTFRCDPISEHNRLYWYRQTLGQGPEFLTYFQNEAQLEKSRLLSDRFSAERPKGSFSTLEIQRTEQGDSAMYLCARHGNQPQHFGDGTRLSIL.

This clonotype has only a few counts. This chain connects TRBV29-1 to TRBJ1-2; D is unresolved. The CDR3 has 13 residues. Germline V gene lookup returns CDR1 SQVTM and CDR2 ANQGSEA. The ends were cut back, 3 bases at V and 0 bases at J, with 8 bases in the middle. The CDR3 sequence: CSVDVGANYGYTF. The DNA for the CDR3 is TGCAGCGTTGACGTCGGTGCTAACTATGGCTACACCTTC.

The genes are TRBV28 and TRBJ2-1; tentatively, D is TRBD2 (6 bases). The length of the CDR3 is 15 residues. Deletions cut 5 bases from V and 6 bases from J, with 17 bases between. The germline V gene has CDR1 MDHEN and CDR2 SYDVKM. CDR3 in DNA: TGTGCCAGCAGTCTGGCGGGACTCTCCGCCAATGAGCAGTTCTTC. It encodes CASSLAGLSANEQFF.

The CDR3 here is CASSWTSGLEEQFF. CDR3 in DNA: TGTGCCAGCAGTTGGACTAGCGGTTTAGAGGAGCAGTTCTTC. V usage is TRBV6-5 and J usage is TRBJ2-1; 10 nucleotides agree with TRBD2. The germline V gene has CDR1 MNHEY and CDR2 SVGAGI. The V segment lost 4 bases and the J segment 10 bases; nucleotides outside the gene matches: 7. The CDR3 contains 14 residues.

This clonotype has just a few counts. The CDR3 sequence: CASSRQGGFGTDTQYF. The DNA of the CDR3 is TGTGCCAGCAGTCGACAGGGTGGCTTTGGCACAGATACGCAGTATTTT. V gene TRBV12-3 or TRBV12-4 combines with J gene TRBJ2-3, with 7 bases identical to TRBD1. This CDR3 has 16 amino acids. The ends lost 5 bases at V and 1 base at J; junction bases unmatched: 9.

CDR3 DNA sequence: TGTGCCAGCAGCTTATTGGGGACTAGCTCCTACAATGAGCAGTACTTC. Its translation: CASSLLGTSSYNEQYF. The chain is built from TRBV7-9 and TRBJ2-7; 9 bases match TRBD2. J was trimmed by 7 bases and V by 2 bases; bases with no gene match: 12. Germline CDR1 is SEHNR and CDR2 is FQNEAQ (reference sequence). This CDR3 is built from 16 residues. The full variable domain, in which reference TRBV7-9 and TRBJ2-7 provide the parts outside the CDR3, is DTGVSQNPRHKITKRGQNVTFRCDPISEHNRLYWYRQTLGQGPEFLTYFQNEAQLEKSRLLSDRFSAERPKGSFSTLEIQRTEQGDSAMYLCASSLLGTSSYNEQYFGPGTRLTVT.

The V gene is TRBV4-2, the J gene TRBJ2-7; D remains unclear. V lost 2 bases and J lost 3, with 8 bases in between. The CDR3 has 13 amino acids. In germline, CDR1 is LGHNA, CDR2 YNFKEQ. The CDR3 loop reads CASSQPPDYEQYF. In DNA form, the CDR3 reads TGTGCCAGCAGCCAACCTCCCGACTACGAGCAGTACTTC.

The CDR3 is CASMRQGTLSSYNEQYF. For the CDR3, the DNA is TGCGCCAGCATGAGACAGGGTACCCTCTCTTCCTACAATGAGCAGTACTTC. V and J are TRBV5-1 and TRBJ2-7; 7 nucleotides line up with TRBD1. This CDR3 has 17 residues. V lost 6 bases, J lost 7 bases, and 22 bases stayed unmatched. Germline-derived CDR1 and CDR2 are SGHRS and YFSETQ.

This chain links TRBV2 with TRBJ1-2; TRBD1 matches at 8 bases. Looked up from germline, CDR1 is SNHLY and CDR2 is FYNNEI. CDR3 length: 14 residues. V dropped 6 bases and J dropped 5; count of bases not matched to a gene: 8. CDR3 in amino acids: CASSPRGPLYGYTF. CDR3 nucleotides: TGTGCCAGCAGCCCCAGGGGGCCCCTATATGGCTACACCTTC.

The rearrangement links TRBV20-1 to TRBJ1-1, with D maybe TRBD1 (5 bases). Germline values: CDR1 DFQATT, CDR2 SNEGSKA (reference sequence). This CDR3 spans 14 amino acids. The ends were cut back, 0 bases at V and 1 base at J, with 9 bases in the middle. Written as DNA, the CDR3 is TGCAGTGCTAGAGATGGGGCAACGAACACTGAAGCTTTCTTT. The encoded protein is CSARDGATNTEAFF.

The chain combines TRBV20-1 with TRBJ1-4; D may be TRBD1 (5 bases). V gave up 2 bases and J gave up 6 bases, with 7 bases separating them. The CDR3 totals 12 residues. From germline, CDR1 is DFQATT and CDR2 SNEGSKA (reference sequence). CDR3 sequence (DNA): TGCAGTGCTAGATGGGGGGATGAAAAACTGTTTTTT. Amino acid sequence: CSARWGDEKLFF.

This clonotype was observed at least ten times. A much larger clone differs from this one at a single base, so this may be a read error. V usage is TRBV2 and J usage is TRBJ2-1, with D hard to call. The CDR3 has 11 residues. Germline CDR1 reads SNHLY; CDR2 reads FYNNEI. CDR3 region: CASSEYSEQFF. CDR3 DNA: TGTGCCAGCAGTGAATACAGTGAGCAGTTCTTC.

A few counts support this clonotype. J is TRBJ2-2 and V is TRBV12-3 or TRBV12-4; 7 nucleotides match TRBD2. Trimming at V came to 4 bases and at J to 1 base, leaving 6 bases not matched to a gene. This CDR3 has 16 residues. As DNA, the CDR3 is TGTGCCAGCAGTTGGGAGGGGAATTGGAACACCGGGGAGCTGTTTTTT. Protein: CASSWEGNWNTGELFF.

This clonotype showed up just a few times. The J gene is TRBJ1-4, the V gene TRBV2; the match to TRBD1 covers 8 bases. CDR1 SNHLY and CDR2 FYNNEI come from the germline V gene. This CDR3 is 14 amino acids long. The V segment lost 5 bases and the J segment 8 bases; nucleotides outside the gene matches: 7. The chain's CDR3 is CASSSRTGREKLFF. DNA of the CDR3: TGTGCCAGCAGTTCCCGGACAGGGCGAGAAAAACTGTTTTTT.

This clonotype occurred a few times. The rearrangement links TRBV11-2 to TRBJ2-1; no clear D. This CDR3 has 14 residues. Trimming took 3 bases from V and 6 from J, leaving 12 bases between them. CDR1 is SGHAT and CDR2 is FQNNGV in the germline V gene. The CDR3 here is CASSFEPKGNEQFF. In DNA form, the CDR3 reads TGTGCCAGCAGCTTTGAACCAAAGGGCAATGAGCAGTTCTTC.